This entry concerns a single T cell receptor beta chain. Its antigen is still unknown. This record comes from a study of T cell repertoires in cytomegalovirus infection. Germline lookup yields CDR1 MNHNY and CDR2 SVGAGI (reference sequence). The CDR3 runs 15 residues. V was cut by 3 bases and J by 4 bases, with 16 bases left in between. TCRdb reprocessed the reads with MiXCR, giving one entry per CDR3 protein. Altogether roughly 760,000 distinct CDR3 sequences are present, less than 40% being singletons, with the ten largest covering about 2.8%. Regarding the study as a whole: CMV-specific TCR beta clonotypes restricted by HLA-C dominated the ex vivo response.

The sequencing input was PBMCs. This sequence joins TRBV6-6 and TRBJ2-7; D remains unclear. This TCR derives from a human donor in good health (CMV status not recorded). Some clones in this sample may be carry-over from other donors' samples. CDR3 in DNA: TGTGCCAGCAGTTATATTTTGCCTACTGGATACGAGCAGTACTTC. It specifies CASSYILPTGYEQYF.